This TCR beta chain derives from a study of T cells and Merkel cell carcinoma outcomes. Notes on the study in general: Merkel cell carcinoma outcomes were reportedly predicted by repertoire and T-cell density.

Profiled with immunoSEQ multiplex PCR; TCRdb holds only in-frame clones, not every one. The data hold some 15,000 clones, with more than 80% observed a single time. The V end was cut by 3 bases, the J end by 6 bases, with 12 bases between. The CDR3 extends over 14 amino acids. Germline values: CDR1 KGHSH, CDR2 LQKENI. Worth noting for this clone: Its specificity is not known.

V and J are TRBV18 and TRBJ2-1; D remains unclear. Sequencing was carried out using tumor tissue from Merkel cell carcinoma. The source is a human donor with Merkel cell carcinoma. CDR3: CASSPRPSGNEQFF. The CDR3 nucleotides are TGTGCCAGCTCACCCCGCCCTTCGGGCAATGAGCAGTTCTTC.